These 3 T cell receptor beta chains were sequenced from one sample in a study of cytomegalovirus exposure and HLA in healthy donors. 13 Jbeta primers and 60 Vbeta primers were used for the PCR. TCRdb keeps only in-frame clones here, not all; method: immunoSEQ multiplex PCR. The data contain around 190,000 clones, approximately 80% of them singletons. Sequenced sample: PBMCs. The receptors derive from a woman between 40 and 50 years old in good health and CMV-seronegative.

The gene calls are TRBV7-2 and TRBJ2-1, with 8 bases lining up with TRBD2. The CDR3 sequence is 12 residues long. Germline trimming cut 2 bases from V and 15 bases from J; bases unmatched to any gene: 6. Germline CDR1 and CDR2: SGHTA and FQGNSA. The CDR3 is CASSLSGLGLFF. CDR3 bases: TGTGCCAGCAGCTTATCGGGACTAGGTCTGTTCTTC. Full variable domain (outside the CDR3, taken from reference TRBV7-2 and TRBJ2-1): GAGVSQSPSNKVTEKGKDVELRCDPISGHTALYWYRQSLGQGLEFLIYFQGNSAPDKSGLPSDRFSAERTGGSVSTLTIQRTQQEDSAVYLCASSLSGLGLFFGPGTRLTVL.

J is TRBJ1-1 and V is TRBV7-9; D is possibly TRBD1 (6 bases). The CDR3 is 14 amino acids. Germline assignment: CDR1 SEHNR and CDR2 FQNEAQ (reference sequence). V was trimmed by 5 bases and J by 1 base, leaving 11 bases between them. The CDR3 sequence: CASSRKDRNTEAFF. CDR3 DNA sequence: TGTGCCAGCAGCCGGAAGGACAGGAACACTGAAGCTTTCTTT.

The chain joins TRBV11-3 to TRBJ1-2; D remains unclear. The ends were cut back, 4 bases at V and 3 bases at J, with 12 bases in the middle. CDR1 is SGHNT and CDR2 is YENEEA in the germline V gene. CDR3 length: 14 residues. Written as DNA, the CDR3 is TGTGCCAGCAGCTCCACGATGAGGGACTATGGCTACACCTTC. Protein: CASSSTMRDYGYTF.